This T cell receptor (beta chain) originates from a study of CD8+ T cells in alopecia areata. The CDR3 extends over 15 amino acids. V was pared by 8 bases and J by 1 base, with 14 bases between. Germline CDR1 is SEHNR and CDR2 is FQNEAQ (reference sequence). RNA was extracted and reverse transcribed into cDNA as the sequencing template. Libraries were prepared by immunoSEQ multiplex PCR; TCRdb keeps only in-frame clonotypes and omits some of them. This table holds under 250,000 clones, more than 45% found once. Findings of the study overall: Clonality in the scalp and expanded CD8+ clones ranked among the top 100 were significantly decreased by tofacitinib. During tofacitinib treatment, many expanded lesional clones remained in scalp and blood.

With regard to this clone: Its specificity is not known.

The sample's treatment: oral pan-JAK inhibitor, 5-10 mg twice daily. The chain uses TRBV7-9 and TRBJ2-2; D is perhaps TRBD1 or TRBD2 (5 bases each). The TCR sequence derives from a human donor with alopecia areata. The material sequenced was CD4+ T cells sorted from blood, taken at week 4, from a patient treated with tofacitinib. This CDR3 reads CASAPGAWNTGELFF. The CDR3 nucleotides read TGTGCCAGCGCCCCCGGGGCCTGGAACACCGGGGAGCTGTTTTTT.